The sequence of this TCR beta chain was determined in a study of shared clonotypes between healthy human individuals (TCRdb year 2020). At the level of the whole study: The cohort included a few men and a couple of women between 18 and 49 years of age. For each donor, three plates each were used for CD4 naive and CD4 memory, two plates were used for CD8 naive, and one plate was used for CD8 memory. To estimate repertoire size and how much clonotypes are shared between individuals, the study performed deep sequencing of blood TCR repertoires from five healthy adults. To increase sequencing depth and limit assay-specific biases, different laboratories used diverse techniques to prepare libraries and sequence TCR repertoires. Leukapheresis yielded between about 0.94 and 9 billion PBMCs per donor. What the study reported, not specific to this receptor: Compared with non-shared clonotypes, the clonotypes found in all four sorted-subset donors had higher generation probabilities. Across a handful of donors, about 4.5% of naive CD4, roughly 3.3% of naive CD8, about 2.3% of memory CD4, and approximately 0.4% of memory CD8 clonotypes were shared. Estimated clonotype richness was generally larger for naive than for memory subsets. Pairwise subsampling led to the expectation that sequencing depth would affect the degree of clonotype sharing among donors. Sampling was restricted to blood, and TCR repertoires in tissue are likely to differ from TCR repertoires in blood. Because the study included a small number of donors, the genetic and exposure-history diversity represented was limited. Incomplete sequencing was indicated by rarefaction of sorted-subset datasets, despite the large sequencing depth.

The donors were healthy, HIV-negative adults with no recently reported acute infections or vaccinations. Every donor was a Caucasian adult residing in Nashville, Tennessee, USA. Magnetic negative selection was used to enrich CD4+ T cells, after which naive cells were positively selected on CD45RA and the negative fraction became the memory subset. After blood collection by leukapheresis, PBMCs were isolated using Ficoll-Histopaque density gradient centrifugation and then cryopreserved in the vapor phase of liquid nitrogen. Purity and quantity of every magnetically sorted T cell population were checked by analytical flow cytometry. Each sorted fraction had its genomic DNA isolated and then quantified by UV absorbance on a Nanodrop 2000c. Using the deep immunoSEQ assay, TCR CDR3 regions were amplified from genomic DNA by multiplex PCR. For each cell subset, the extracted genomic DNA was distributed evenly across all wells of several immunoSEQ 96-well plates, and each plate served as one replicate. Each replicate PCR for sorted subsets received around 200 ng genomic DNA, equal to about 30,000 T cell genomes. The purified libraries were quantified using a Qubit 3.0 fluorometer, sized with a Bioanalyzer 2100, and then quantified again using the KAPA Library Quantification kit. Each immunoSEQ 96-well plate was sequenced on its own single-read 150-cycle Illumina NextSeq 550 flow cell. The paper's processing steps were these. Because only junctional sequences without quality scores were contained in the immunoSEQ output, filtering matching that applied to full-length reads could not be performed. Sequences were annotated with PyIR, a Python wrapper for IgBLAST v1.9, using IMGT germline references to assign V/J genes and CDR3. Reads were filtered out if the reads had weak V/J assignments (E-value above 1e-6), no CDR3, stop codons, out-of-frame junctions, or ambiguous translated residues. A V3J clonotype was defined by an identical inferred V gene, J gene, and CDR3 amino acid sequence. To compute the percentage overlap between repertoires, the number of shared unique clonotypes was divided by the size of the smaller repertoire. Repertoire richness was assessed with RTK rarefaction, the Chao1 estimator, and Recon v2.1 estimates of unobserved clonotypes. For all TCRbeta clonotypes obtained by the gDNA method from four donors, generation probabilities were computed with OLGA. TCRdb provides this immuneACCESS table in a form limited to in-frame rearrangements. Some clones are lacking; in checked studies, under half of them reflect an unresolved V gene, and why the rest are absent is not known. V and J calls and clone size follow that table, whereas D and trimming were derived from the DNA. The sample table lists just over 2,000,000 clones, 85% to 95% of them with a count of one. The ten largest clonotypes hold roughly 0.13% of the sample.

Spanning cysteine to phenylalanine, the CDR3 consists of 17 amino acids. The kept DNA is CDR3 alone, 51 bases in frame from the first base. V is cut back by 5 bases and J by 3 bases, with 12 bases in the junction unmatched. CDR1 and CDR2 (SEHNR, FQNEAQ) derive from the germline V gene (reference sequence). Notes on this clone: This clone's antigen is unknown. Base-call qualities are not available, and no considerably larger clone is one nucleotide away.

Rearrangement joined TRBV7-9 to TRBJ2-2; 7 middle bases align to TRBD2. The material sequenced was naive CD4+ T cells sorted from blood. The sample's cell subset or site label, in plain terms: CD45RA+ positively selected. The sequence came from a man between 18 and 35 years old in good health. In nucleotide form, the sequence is TGTGCCAGCAGCAACTCAAGGGGCGGGAGCGACACCGGGGAGCTGTTTTTT. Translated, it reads CASSNSRGGSDTGELFF.